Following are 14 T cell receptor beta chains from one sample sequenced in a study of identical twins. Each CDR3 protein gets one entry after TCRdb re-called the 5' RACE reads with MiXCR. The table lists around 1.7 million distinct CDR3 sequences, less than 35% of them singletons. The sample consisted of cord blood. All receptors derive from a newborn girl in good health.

In DNA form, the CDR3 reads TGTGCCAGCAGACCGATAAAAGGCAAGAACACTGAAGCTTTCTTT. Amino acid sequence: CASRPIKGKNTEAFF. This sequence joins TRBV11-2 and TRBJ1-1; D gene uncertain. This CDR3 is 15 amino acids long. V gave up 6 bases and J gave up 1 base, with 15 bases separating them. The V gene's germline CDR1 is SGHAT and CDR2 FQNNGV.

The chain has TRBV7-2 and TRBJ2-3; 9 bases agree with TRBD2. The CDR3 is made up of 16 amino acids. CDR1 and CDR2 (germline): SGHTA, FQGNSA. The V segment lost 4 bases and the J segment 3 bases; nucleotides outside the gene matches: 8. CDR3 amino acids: CASSSKGGRGTDTQYF. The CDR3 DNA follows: TGTGCCAGCAGCTCAAAGGGCGGGAGGGGTACAGATACGCAGTATTTT.

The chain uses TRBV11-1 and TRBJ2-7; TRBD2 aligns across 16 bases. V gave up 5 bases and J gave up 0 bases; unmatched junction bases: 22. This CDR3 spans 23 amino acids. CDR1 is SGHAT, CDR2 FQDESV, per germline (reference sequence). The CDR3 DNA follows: TGTGCCAGCAGCCCCGGGAACAGGGCTCTTCCGGGACTAGCGGGAGGGCCCTCCTACGAGCAGTACTTC. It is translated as CASSPGNRALPGLAGGPSYEQYF.

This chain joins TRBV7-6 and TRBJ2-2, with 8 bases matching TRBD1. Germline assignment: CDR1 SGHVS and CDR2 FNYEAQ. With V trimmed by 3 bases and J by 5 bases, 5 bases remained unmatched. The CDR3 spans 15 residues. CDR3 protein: CASSFARQGTGELFF. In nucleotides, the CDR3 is TGTGCCAGCAGCTTTGCCCGACAGGGGACCGGGGAGCTGTTTTTT.

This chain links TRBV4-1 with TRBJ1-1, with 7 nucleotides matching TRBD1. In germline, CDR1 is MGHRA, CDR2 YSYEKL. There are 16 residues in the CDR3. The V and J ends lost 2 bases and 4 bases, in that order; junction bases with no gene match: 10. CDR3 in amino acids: CASSQMSARGITEAFF. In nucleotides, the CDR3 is TGCGCCAGCAGCCAAATGTCGGCCAGGGGGATCACTGAAGCTTTCTTT.

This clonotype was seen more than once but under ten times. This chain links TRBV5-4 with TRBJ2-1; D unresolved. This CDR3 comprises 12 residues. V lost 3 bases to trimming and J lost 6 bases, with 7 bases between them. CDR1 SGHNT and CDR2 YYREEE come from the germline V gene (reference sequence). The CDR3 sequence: CASSSPRNEQFF. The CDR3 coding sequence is TGTGCCAGCAGCTCGCCGCGCAATGAGCAGTTCTTC.

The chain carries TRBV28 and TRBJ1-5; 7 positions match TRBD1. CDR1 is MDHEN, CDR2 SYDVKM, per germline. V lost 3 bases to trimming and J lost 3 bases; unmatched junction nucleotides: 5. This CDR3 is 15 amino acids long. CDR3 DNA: TGTGCCAGCAGTTTGAGACAGGGTGACAATCAGCCCCAGCATTTT. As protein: CASSLRQGDNQPQHF.

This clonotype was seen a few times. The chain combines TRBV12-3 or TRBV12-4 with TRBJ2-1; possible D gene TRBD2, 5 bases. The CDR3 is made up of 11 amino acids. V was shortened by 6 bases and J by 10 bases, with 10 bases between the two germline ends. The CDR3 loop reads CASRETTEQFF. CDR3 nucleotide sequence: TGTGCCAGCAGGGAGACTACAGAGCAGTTCTTC.

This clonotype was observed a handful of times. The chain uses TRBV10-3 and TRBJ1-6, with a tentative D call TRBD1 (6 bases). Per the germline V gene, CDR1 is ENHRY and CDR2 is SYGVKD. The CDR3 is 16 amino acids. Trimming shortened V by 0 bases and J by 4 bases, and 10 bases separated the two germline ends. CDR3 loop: CAISESRGYYNSPLHF. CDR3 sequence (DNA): TGTGCCATCAGTGAGTCCAGGGGCTATTATAATTCACCCCTCCACTTT.

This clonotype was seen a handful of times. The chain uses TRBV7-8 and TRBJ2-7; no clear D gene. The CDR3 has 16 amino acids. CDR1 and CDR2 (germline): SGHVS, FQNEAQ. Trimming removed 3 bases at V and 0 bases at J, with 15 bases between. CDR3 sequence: CASSFPGSLSSYEQYF. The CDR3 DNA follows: TGTGCCAGCAGCTTCCCCGGCAGCCTTAGCTCCTACGAGCAGTACTTC. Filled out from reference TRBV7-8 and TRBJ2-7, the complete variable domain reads GAGVSQSPRYKVAKRGQDVALRCDPISGHVSLFWYQQALGQGPEFLTYFQNEAQLDKSGLPSDRFFAERPEGSVSTLKIQRTQQEDSAVYLCASSFPGSLSSYEQYFGPGTRLTVT.

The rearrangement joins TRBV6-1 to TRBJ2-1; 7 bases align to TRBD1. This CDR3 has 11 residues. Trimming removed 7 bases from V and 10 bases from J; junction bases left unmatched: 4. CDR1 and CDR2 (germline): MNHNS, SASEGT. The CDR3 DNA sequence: TGTGCCAGCAACAACAGGGGCGAGCAGTTCTTC. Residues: CASNNRGEQFF.

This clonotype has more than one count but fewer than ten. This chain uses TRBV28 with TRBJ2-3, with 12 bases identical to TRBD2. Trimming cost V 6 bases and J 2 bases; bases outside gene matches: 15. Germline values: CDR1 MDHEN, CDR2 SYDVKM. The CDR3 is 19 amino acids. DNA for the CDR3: TGTGCCAGCAGGCCCGGACAGGGGGGACTAGCGGGCTCCACAGATACGCAGTATTTT. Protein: CASRPGQGGLAGSTDTQYF.

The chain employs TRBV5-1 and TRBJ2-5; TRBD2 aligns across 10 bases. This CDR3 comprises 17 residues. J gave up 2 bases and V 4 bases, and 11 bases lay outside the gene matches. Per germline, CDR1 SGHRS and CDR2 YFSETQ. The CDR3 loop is CASSTLAGGASQETQYF. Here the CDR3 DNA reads TGCGCCAGCAGCACCTTAGCGGGAGGCGCGTCACAAGAGACCCAGTACTTC.

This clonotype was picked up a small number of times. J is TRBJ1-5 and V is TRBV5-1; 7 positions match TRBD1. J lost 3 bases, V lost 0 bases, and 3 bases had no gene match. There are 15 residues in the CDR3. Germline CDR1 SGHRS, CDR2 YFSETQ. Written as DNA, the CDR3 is TGCGCCAGCAGCTTGGGGGACAGCTTCAATCAGCCCCAGCATTTT. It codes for CASSLGDSFNQPQHF.